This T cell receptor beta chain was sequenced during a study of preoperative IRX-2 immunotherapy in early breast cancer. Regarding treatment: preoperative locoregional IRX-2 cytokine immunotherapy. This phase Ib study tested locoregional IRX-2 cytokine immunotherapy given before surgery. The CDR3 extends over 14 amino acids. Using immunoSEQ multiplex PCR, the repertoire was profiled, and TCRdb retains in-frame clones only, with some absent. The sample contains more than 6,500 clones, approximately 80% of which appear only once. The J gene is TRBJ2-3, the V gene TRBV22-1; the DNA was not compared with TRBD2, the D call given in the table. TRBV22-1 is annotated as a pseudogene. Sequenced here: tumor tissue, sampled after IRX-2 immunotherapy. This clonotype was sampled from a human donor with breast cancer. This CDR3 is CASSDKYLPDTQYF. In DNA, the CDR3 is TGTGCCAGCAGCGATAAGTATCTCCCAGATACGCAGTATTTT.